These 9 T cell receptor beta chains share one sample of origin, sequenced in a study of cytomegalovirus exposure and HLA in healthy donors. PCR used 60 Vbeta primers and 13 Jbeta primers. Here immunoSEQ multiplex PCR was the method, and the copy in TCRdb shows in-frame clones only, minus some. The sample lists tens of thousands of clones, about 81% occurring once. Sequencing input: PBMCs. These receptors were collected from a woman in her 40s in good health and CMV-seronegative.

This clone was recorded a few times. As DNA, the CDR3 is TGTGCCAGCAGTCACCCGGACTCAAGCTCCTACGAGCAGTACTTC. Its translation: CASSHPDSSSYEQYF. The J gene is TRBJ2-7, the V gene TRBV28, with D possibly matching TRBD2 (5 bases). V lost 5 bases, J lost 0 bases, and 14 bases lay in between. The CDR3 totals 15 residues. Germline lookup yields CDR1 MDHEN and CDR2 SYDVKM.

This chain links TRBV6-1 with TRBJ1-2; D unresolved. In germline, CDR1 is MNHNS, CDR2 SASEGT. The V and J ends lost 3 bases and 2 bases respectively, with 13 bases between them. There are 15 residues in the CDR3. DNA of the CDR3: TGTGCCAGCAGTGACTACGCGACAAGGAACTATGGCTACACCTTC. Translating it yields CASSDYATRNYGYTF.

The rearrangement uses TRBV29-1 and TRBJ2-5; 11 bases align to TRBD2. TRBJ2-7 explains the end of the DNA better; the J call may be wrong. CDR1 and CDR2 from the germline V gene are SQVTM and ANQGSEA. The CDR3 contains 13 residues. The CDR3 DNA follows: TGCAGCGCACTAGCGGGAGAAACCTACGAGCAGTACTTC. It is translated as CSALAGETYEQYF.

This rearrangement joins TRBV4-3 to TRBJ1-1; TRBD1 aligns across 7 bases. V shed 1 base, J shed 11 bases, and the junction held 10 bases outside the gene matches. CDR1 and CDR2 from the germline V gene are LGHNA and YSLEER. This CDR3 contains 14 residues. CDR3 sequence: CASSQGTGVGDAFF. As DNA, the CDR3 is TGCGCCAGCAGCCAAGGAACAGGGGTAGGAGACGCTTTCTTT.

The sample holds a few counts of this clone. V usage is TRBV4-2 and J usage is TRBJ1-2; 9 nucleotides align to TRBD1. V lost 0 bases and J lost 4; bases outside the gene matches: 6. The CDR3 extends over 16 amino acids. In germline, CDR1 is LGHNA, CDR2 YNFKEQ. CDR3 sequence: CASSQDNRGRGYGYTF. In DNA form, the CDR3 reads TGTGCCAGCAGCCAAGATAACAGGGGGCGCGGCTATGGCTACACCTTC.

The chain has TRBV2 and TRBJ2-1, with D possibly being TRBD2 (6 bases). Deletions cut 6 bases from V and 10 bases from J, with 13 bases between. CDR3 length: 12 residues. CDR1 and CDR2 (germline): SNHLY, FYNNEI. This CDR3 reads CASRARGREQFF. In nucleotides, the CDR3 is TGTGCCAGCAGAGCCCGGGGGAGAGAGCAGTTCTTC.

This clone has a handful of counts. The chain has TRBV7-7 and TRBJ2-1; TRBD2 matches 8 bases. J lost 8 bases, V lost 5 bases, and 2 bases had no gene match. The CDR3 spans 12 residues. Germline values: CDR1 SSHAT, CDR2 FNYEAQ (reference sequence). CDR3 sequence: CASSREGDEQFF. The CDR3 region has the DNA TGTGCCAGCAGCCGGGAGGGGGATGAGCAGTTCTTC.

The chain carries TRBV7-2 and TRBJ1-4; no reliable D call. This CDR3 has 11 residues. Germline CDR1 SGHTA, CDR2 FQGNSA. With 5 bases removed from V and 4 bases from J, the gap between germline ends came to 2 bases. CDR3 residues: CASSLNEKLFF. CDR3 DNA sequence: TGTGCCAGCAGCCTTAATGAAAAACTGTTTTTT.

This chain uses TRBV9 with TRBJ1-2; 8 bases fit TRBD1. V trimming: 4 bases; J trimming: 8 bases; junction bases outside the gene matches: 16. The CDR3 sequence is 16 residues long. Germline assignment: CDR1 SGDLS and CDR2 YYNGEE. The DNA for the CDR3 is TGTGCCAGCAGCCCTCGCTATAGGGACAGGCTGTTCGGCTACACCTTC. It is translated as CASSPRYRDRLFGYTF.